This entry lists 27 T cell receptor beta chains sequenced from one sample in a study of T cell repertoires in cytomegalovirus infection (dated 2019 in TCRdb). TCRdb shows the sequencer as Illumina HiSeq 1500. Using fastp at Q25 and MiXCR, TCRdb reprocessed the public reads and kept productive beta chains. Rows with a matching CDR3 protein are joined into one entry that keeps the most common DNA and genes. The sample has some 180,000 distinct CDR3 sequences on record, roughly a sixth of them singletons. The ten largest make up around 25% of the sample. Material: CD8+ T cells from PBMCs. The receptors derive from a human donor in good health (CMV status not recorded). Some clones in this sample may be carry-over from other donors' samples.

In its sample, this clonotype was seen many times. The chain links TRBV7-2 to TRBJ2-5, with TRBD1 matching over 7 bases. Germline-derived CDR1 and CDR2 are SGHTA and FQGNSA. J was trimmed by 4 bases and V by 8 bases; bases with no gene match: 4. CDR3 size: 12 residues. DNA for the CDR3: TGTGCCAGCCGCGAGGGGGCAGAGACCCAGTACTTC. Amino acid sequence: CASREGAETQYF.

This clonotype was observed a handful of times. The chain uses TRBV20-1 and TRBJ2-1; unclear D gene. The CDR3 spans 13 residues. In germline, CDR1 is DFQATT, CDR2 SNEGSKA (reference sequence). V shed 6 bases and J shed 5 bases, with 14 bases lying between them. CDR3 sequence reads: CSALTGYHNEQFF. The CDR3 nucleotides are TGCAGTGCCCTCACCGGGTATCACAATGAGCAGTTCTTC.

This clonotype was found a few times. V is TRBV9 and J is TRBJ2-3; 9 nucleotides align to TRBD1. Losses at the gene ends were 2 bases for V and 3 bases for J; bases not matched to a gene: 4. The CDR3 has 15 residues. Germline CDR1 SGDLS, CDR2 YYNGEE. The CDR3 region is CASSVTGGFTDTQYF. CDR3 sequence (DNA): TGTGCCAGCAGCGTTACAGGGGGCTTTACAGATACGCAGTATTTT.

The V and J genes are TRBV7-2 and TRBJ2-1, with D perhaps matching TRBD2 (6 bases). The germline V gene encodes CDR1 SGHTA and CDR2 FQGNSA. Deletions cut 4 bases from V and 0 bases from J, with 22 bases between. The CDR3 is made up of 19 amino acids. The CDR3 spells CASSSDFPIGGTSYNEQFF. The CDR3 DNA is TGTGCCAGCAGCTCCGATTTCCCGATAGGAGGGACCTCCTACAATGAGCAGTTCTTC. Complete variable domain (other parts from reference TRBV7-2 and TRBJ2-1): GAGVSQSPSNKVTEKGKDVELRCDPISGHTALYWYRQSLGQGLEFLIYFQGNSAPDKSGLPSDRFSAERTGGSVSTLTIQRTQQEDSAVYLCASSSDFPIGGTSYNEQFFGPGTRLTVL.

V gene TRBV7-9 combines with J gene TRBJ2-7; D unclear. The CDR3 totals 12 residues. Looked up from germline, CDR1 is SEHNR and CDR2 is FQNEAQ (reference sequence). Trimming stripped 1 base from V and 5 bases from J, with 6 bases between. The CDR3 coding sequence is TGTGCCAGCAGCTTAGGCTCAAACGAGCAGTACTTC. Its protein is CASSLGSNEQYF.

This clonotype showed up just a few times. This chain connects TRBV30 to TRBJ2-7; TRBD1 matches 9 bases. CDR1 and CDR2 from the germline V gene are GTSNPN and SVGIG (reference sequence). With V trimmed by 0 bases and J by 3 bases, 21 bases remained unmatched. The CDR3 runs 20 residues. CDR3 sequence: CAWSVLGQGYGGPSLYEQYF. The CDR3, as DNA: TGTGCCTGGAGTGTACTGGGACAGGGATACGGGGGTCCGTCCCTCTACGAGCAGTACTTC.

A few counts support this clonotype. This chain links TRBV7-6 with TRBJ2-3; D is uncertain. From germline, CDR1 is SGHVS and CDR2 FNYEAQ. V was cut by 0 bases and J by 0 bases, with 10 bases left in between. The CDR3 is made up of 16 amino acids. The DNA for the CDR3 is TGTGCCAGCAGCTTAGCGCAAACGGATAGCACAGATACGCAGTATTTT. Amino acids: CASSLAQTDSTDTQYF.

The CDR3: CASSQRGDGTTEAFF. In DNA form, the CDR3 reads TGTGCCAGCAGCCAACGGGGGGATGGCACGACTGAAGCTTTCTTT. The J gene is TRBJ1-1, the V gene TRBV14, with D perhaps matching TRBD1 (5 bases). Germline V gene data show CDR1 as SGHDN and CDR2 as FVKESK. The CDR3 covers 15 residues. The ends were cut back, 2 bases at V and 5 bases at J, with 15 bases in the middle.

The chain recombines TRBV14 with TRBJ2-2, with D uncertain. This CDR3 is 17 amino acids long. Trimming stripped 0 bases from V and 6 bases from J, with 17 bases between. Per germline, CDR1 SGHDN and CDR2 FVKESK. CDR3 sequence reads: CASSQENRHGRAGELFF. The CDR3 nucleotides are TGTGCCAGCAGCCAAGAGAACAGACACGGAAGGGCCGGGGAGCTGTTTTTT.

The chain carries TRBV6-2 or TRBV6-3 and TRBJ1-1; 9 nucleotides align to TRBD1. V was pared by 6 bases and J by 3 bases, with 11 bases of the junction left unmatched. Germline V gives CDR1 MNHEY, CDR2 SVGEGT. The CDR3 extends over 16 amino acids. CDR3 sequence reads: CASSFRPGTGYTEAFF. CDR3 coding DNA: TGTGCCAGCAGCTTTCGTCCCGGGACAGGGTACACTGAAGCTTTCTTT.

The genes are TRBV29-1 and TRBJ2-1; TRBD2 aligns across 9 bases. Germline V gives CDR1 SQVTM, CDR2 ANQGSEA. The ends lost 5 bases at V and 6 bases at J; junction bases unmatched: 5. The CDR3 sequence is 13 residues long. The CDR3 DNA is TGCAGCGTTTTTAGCGGGGGTGTCAATGAGCAGTTCTTC. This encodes CSVFSGGVNEQFF.

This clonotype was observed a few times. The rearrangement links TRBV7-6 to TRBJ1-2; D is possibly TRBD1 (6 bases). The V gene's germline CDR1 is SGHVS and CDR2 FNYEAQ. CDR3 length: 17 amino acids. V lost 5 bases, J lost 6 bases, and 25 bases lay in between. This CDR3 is CASSRRVQGEGLDGYTF. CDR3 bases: TGTGCCAGCAGCCGACGAGTACAGGGAGAAGGACTTGATGGCTACACCTTC.

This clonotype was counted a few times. CDR3 amino acids: CASSQRHLAKNIQYF. Written as DNA, the CDR3 is TGCGCCAGCAGCCAACGGCACCTAGCCAAAAACATTCAGTACTTC. This chain links TRBV4-3 with TRBJ2-4; no reliable D call. The V end lost 2 bases, the J end lost 0 bases, and 8 bases lay between the germline ends. The CDR3 is 15 amino acids. Germline lookup yields CDR1 LGHNA and CDR2 YSLEER.

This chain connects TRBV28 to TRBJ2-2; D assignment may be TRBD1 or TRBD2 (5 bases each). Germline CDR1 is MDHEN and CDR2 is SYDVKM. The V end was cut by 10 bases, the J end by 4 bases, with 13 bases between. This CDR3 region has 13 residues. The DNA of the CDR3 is TGTGCCATCGAGGGGCGTCCCACCGGGGAGCTGTTTTTT. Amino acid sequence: CAIEGRPTGELFF.

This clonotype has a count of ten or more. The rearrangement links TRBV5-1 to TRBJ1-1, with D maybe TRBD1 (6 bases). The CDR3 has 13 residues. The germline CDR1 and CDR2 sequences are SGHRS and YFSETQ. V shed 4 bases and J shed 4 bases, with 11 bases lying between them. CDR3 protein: CASSPTGITEAFF. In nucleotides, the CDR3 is TGCGCCAGCAGCCCCACAGGGATCACTGAAGCTTTCTTT.

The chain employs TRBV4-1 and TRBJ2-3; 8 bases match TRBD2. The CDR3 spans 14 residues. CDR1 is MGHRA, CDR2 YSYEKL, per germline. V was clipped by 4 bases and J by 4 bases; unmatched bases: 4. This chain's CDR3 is CASSPTSAADTQYF. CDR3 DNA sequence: TGCGCCAGCAGCCCGACTAGCGCCGCAGATACGCAGTATTTT.

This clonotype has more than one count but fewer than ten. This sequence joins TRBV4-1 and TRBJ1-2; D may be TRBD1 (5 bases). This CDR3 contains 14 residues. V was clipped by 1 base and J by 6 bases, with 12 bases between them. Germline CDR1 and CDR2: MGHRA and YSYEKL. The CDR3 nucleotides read TGCGCCAGCAGCCAAGGTCGGGGGGAAGATGGCTACACCTTC. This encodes CASSQGRGEDGYTF.

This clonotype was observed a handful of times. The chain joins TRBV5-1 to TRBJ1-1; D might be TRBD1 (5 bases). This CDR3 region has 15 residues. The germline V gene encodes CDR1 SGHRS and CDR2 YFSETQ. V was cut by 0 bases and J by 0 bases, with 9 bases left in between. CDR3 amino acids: CASSLAWDLNTEAFF. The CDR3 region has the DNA TGCGCCAGCAGCTTGGCCTGGGACTTGAACACTGAAGCTTTCTTT.

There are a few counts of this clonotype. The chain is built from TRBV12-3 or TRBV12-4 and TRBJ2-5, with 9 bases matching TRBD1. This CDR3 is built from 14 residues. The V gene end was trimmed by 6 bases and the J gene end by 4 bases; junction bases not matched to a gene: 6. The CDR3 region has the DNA TGTGCCAGCAGCCACAGGGGGCTGGTAGAGACCCAGTACTTC. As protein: CASSHRGLVETQYF.

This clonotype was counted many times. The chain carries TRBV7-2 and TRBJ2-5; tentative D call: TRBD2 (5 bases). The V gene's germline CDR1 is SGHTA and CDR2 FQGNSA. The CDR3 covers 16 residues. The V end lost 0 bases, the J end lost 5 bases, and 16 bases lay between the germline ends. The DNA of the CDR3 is TGTGCCAGCAGCTTAGCGGGTCGGGGAGTCTGGGAGACCCAGTACTTC. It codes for CASSLAGRGVWETQYF.

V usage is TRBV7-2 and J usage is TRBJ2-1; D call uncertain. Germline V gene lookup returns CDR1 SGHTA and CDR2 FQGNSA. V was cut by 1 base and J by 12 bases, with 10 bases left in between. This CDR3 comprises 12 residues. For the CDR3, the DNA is TGTGCCAGCAGCTTAGGGGCCGCTCTGCAGTTCTTC. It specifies CASSLGAALQFF.

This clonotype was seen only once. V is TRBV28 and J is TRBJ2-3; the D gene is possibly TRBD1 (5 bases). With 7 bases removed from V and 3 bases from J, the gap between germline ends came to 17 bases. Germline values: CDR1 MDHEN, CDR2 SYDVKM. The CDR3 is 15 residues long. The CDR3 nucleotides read TGTGCCAGCAACCTAGGGGTAAAGGGTACAGATACGCAGTATTTT. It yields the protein CASNLGVKGTDTQYF.

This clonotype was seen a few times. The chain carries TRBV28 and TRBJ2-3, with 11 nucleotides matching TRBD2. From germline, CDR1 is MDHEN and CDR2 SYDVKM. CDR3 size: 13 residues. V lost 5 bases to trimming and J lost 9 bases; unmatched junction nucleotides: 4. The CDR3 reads CASSPRLAGTQYF. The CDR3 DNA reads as TGTGCCAGCAGTCCCAGACTAGCGGGGACGCAGTATTTT.

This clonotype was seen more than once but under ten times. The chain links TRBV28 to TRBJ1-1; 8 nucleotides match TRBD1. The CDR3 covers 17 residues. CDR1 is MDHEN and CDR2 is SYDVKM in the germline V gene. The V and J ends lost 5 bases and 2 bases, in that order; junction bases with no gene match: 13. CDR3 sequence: CASSLHRGIDVNTEAFF. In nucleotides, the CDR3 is TGTGCCAGCAGTCTCCACAGGGGGATAGATGTAAACACTGAAGCTTTCTTT.

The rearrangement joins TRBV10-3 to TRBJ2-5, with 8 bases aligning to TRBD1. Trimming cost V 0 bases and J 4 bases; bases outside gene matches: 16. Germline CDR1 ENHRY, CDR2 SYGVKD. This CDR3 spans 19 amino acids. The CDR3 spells CAISESITSGRGRGETQYF. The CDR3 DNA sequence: TGTGCCATCAGTGAGTCGATAACGTCAGGCAGGGGGCGCGGAGAGACCCAGTACTTC.

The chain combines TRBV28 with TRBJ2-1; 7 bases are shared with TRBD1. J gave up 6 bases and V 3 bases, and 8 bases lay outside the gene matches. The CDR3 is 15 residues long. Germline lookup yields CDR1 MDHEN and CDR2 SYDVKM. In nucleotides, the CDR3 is TGTGCCAGCAGTTTCGTCACAGGGGATACCAATGAGCAGTTCTTC. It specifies CASSFVTGDTNEQFF.

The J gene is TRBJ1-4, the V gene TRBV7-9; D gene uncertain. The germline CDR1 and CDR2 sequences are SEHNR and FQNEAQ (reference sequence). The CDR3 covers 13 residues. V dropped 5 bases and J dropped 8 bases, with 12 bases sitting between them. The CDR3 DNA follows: TGTGCCAGCAGCGCATCGGGCGACGAAAAACTGTTTTTT. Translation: CASSASGDEKLFF.